A selection of T cell receptor beta chains follows, all from one sample in a study of early T cells in non-severe SARS-CoV-2 infection. One entry per CDR3 protein results from TCRdb running MiXCR on the 5' RACE reads. This table holds some 76,000 distinct CDR3 sequences, roughly a sixth found once. Source material: whole blood. The receptors were sampled from an adult who was a healthcare worker with PCR-confirmed SARS-CoV-2 infection or an uninfected control (not recorded which). Both conserved end residues are part of each CDR3. A D gene is named only where the DNA matches it firmly. Size tells how often a clone was seen (once, few, many) or the class of an expanded clone, and some rows leave it out.

d_call	clone_size	v_call	j_call	cdr3_aa	cdr3_nt
TRBD2	many	TRBV5-1	TRBJ2-7	CASSLDRNGLAGLSYEQYF	TGCGCCAGCAGCTTGGACCGCAACGGACTAGCGGGCCTCTCCTACGAGCAGTACTTC
NA	few	TRBV28	TRBJ2-7	CASREGTSYSYEQYF	TGTGCCAGCAGAGAGGGGACATCCTATTCCTACGAGCAGTACTTC
TRBD1	few	TRBV28	TRBJ1-1	CASTTDRGNTEAFF	TGTGCCAGCACTACCGACAGGGGAAACACTGAAGCTTTCTTT
TRBD1	NA	TRBV5-5	TRBJ2-5	CASSGTGQEYQETQYF	TGTGCCAGCAGCGGAACGGGACAGGAGTACCAAGAGACCCAGTACTTC
NA	few	TRBV6-5	TRBJ2-3	CASIQAGLPDTQYF	TGTGCCAGCATTCAGGCAGGGTTACCAGATACGCAGTATTTT
NA	many	TRBV4-2	TRBJ2-1	CASSQDGTYNEQFF	TGTGCCAGCAGCCAAGATGGGACATACAATGAGCAGTTCTTC
NA	many	TRBV29-1	TRBJ1-2	CSVEGYTF	TGCAGCGTTGAGGGCTACACCTTC
NA	NA	TRBV6-1	TRBJ1-4	CASSSTGIPPTNEKLFF	TGTGCCAGCAGTTCTACAGGGATTCCCCCAACTAATGAAAAACTGTTTTTT
TRBD1	few	TRBV5-5	TRBJ1-4	CASSFGGGNEKLFF	TGTGCCAGCAGCTTCGGAGGGGGCAATGAAAAACTGTTTTTT
TRBD1	few	TRBV5-1	TRBJ1-1	CASSLGQGSTEAFF	TGCGCCAGCAGCTTGGGACAGGGGAGTACTGAAGCTTTCTTT
NA	NA	TRBV7-9	TRBJ2-5	CASSIEETQYF	TGTGCCAGCAGCATCGAGGAGACCCAGTACTTC
NA	NA	TRBV3-1	TRBJ2-3	CASSLGATDTQYF	TGTGCCAGCAGCCTTGGGGCAACAGATACGCAGTATTTT
TRBD1	few	TRBV19	TRBJ2-3	CASKNGQGADTQYF	TGTGCCAGTAAGAACGGACAGGGTGCAGATACGCAGTATTTT
NA	NA	TRBV12-3/TRBV12-4	TRBJ2-7	CASTHQPYEQYF	TGTGCCAGCACCCATCAGCCTTACGAGCAGTACTTC
NA	few	TRBV4-3	TRBJ2-2	CARVGPGTAIEPGELFF	TGCGCCAGAGTCGGGCCTGGGACGGCGATTGAACCCGGGGAGCTGTTTTTT
NA	few	TRBV5-1	TRBJ1-6	CASSLPSPLHF	TGCGCCAGCAGCTTGCCGTCACCCCTCCACTTT